This T cell receptor beta chain was sequenced for a study of blood T cell repertoires in COVID-19. The wider study: COVID-19 samples, acute and convalescent, were from the United States, Italy and Spain. Sources were T cells, B-cell-depleted T cells, or PBMCs; the material itself was cDNA or gDNA.

V lost 5 bases and J 4 bases, leaving 12 bases between the germline ends. Germline assignment: CDR1 SGHTA and CDR2 FQGNSA. The CDR3 extends over 13 amino acids. Study processing details: How many nucleated cells were present was estimated from reference gene primer amplification. Clones were sequenced by immunoSEQ multiplex PCR, and TCRdb holds only the in-frame ones, with some missing. The V and J calls and the clone size are those of that table, but D and trimming were determined from the DNA. The table has some 69,000 clones, 60% to 80% seen once. This clone was seen only a few times. The receptor comes from a human donor in a cohort sampled during active COVID-19. The J gene is TRBJ2-7, the V gene TRBV7-2, with a weak D call TRBD1 (6 bases). The source material was peripheral blood. This chain's CDR3 is CASSTRDKYEQYF. The CDR3 bases are TGTGCCAGCAGCACCCGGGACAAATACGAGCAGTACTTC. Drawing the rest from reference TRBV7-2 and TRBJ2-7, the complete variable domain is GAGVSQSPSNKVTEKGKDVELRCDPISGHTALYWYRQSLGQGLEFLIYFQGNSAPDKSGLPSDRFSAERTGGSVSTLTIQRTQQEDSAVYLCASSTRDKYEQYFGPGTRLTVT.